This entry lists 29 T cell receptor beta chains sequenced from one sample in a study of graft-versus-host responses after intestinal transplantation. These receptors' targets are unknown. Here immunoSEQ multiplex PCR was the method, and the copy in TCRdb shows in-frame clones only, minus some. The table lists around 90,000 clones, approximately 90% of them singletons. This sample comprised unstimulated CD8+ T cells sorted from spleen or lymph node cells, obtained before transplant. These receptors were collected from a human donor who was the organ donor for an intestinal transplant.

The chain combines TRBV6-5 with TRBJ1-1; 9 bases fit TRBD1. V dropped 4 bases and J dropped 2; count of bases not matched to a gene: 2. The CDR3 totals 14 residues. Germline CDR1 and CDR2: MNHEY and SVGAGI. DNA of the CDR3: TGTGCCAGCAGTTGGACAGGGGATAACACTGAAGCTTTCTTT. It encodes CASSWTGDNTEAFF.

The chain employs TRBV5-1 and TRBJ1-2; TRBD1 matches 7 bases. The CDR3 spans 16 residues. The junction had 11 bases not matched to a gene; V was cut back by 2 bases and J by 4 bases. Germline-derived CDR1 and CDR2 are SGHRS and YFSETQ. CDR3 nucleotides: TGCGCCAGCAGCTTCGTTACAGGGGTGGGCACCTATGGCTACACCTTC. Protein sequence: CASSFVTGVGTYGYTF. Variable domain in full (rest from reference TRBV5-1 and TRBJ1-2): KAGVTQTPRYLIKTRGQQVTLSCSPISGHRSVSWYQQTPGQGLQFLFEYFSETQRNKGNFPGRFSGRQFSNSRSEMNVSTLELGDSALYLCASSFVTGVGTYGYTFGSGTRLTVV.

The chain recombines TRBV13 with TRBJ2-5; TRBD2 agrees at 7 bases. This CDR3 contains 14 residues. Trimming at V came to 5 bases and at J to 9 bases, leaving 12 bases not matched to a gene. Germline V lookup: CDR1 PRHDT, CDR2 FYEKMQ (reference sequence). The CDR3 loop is CASSRTSKGSAQYF. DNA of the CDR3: TGTGCCAGCAGCCGGACTAGTAAGGGGTCGGCCCAGTACTTC.

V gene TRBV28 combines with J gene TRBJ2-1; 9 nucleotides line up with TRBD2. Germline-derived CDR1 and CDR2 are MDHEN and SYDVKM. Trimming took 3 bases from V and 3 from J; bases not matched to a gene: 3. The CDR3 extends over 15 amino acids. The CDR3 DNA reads TGTGCCAGCAGTTTGGCTAGCGGGGTCTACAATGAGCAGTTCTTC. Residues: CASSLASGVYNEQFF.

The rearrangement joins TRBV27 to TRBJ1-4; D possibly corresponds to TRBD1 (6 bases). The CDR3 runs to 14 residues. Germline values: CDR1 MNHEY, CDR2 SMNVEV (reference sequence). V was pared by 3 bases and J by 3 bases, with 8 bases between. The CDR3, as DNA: TGTGCCAGCAGTTTCAGGGGCGCTAATGAAAAACTGTTTTTT. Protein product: CASSFRGANEKLFF. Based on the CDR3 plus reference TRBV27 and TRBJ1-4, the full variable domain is EAQVTQNPRYLITVTGKKLTVTCSQNMNHEYMSWYRQDPGLGLRQIYYSMNVEVTDKGDVPEGYKVSRKEKRNFPLILESPSPNQTSLYFCASSFRGANEKLFFGSGTQLSVL.

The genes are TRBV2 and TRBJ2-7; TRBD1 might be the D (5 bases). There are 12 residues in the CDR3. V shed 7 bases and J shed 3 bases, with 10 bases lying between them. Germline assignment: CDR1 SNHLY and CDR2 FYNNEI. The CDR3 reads CASTGPFYEQYF. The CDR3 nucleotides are TGTGCCAGCACAGGGCCATTCTACGAGCAGTACTTC.

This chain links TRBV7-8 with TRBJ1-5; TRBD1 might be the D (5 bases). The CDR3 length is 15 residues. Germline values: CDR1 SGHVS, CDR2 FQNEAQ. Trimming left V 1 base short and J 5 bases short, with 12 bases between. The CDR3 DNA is TGTGCCAGCAGCTTAGGGGGGGGAGGATATCAGCCCCAGCATTTT. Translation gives CASSLGGGGYQPQHF.

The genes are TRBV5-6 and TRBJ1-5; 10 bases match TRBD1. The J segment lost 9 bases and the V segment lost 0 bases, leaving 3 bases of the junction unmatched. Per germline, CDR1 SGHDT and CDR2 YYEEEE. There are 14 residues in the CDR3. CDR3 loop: CASSLGTGGVPQHF. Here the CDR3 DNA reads TGTGCCAGCAGCTTGGGGACAGGGGGTGTGCCCCAGCATTTT. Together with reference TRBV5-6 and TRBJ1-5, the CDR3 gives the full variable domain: DAGVTQSPTHLIKTRGQQVTLRCSPKSGHDTVSWYQQALGQGPQFIFQYYEEEERQRGNFPDRFSGHQFPNYSSELNVNALLLGDSALYLCASSLGTGGVPQHFGDGTRLSIL.

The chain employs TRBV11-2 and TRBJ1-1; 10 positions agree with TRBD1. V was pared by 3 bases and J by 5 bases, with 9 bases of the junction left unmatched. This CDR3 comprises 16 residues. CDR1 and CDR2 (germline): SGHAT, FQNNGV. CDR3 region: CASSFGTGVTGTEAFF. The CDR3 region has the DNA TGTGCCAGCAGCTTTGGGACAGGGGTTACAGGGACTGAAGCTTTCTTT. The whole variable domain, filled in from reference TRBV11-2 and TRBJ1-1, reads EAGVAQSPRYKIIEKRQSVAFWCNPISGHATLYWYQQILGQGPKLLIQFQNNGVVDDSQLPKDRFSAERLKGVDSTLKIQPAKLEDSAVYLCASSFGTGVTGTEAFFGQGTRLTVV.

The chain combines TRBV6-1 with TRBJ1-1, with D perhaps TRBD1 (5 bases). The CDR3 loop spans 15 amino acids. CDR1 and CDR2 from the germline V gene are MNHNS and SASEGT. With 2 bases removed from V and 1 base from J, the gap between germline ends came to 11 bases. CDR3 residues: CASSEPPGQNTEAFF. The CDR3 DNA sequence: TGTGCCAGCAGTGAACCTCCAGGGCAGAACACTGAAGCTTTCTTT.

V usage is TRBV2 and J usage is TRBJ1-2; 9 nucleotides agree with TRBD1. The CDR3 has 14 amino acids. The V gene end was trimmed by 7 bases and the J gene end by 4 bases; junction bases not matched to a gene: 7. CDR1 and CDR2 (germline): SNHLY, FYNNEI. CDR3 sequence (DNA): TGTGCCAGCATCAGGACAGGGGAAGGCTATGGCTACACCTTC. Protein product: CASIRTGEGYGYTF.

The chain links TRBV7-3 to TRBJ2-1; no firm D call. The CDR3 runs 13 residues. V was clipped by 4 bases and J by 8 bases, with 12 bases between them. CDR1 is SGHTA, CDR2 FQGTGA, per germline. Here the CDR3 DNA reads TGTGCCAGCAGCTCCGGCCTAGGCGATGAGCAGTTCTTC. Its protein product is CASSSGLGDEQFF.

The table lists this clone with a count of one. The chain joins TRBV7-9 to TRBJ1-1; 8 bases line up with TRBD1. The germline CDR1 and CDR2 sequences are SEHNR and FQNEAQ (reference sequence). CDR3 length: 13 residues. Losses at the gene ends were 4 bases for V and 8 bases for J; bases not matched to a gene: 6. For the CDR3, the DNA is TGTGCCAGCAGCTCAATCCAGGGGGCGGAAGCTTTCTTT. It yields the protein CASSSIQGAEAFF.

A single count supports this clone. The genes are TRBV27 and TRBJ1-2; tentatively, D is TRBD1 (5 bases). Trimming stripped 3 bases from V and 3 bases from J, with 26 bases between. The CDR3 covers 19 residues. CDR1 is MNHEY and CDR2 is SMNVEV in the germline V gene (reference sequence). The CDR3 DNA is TGTGCCAGCAGTTTCTTTAGGAGCTCGGGGAGGGGACTTGACTATGGCTACACCTTC. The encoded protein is CASSFFRSSGRGLDYGYTF.

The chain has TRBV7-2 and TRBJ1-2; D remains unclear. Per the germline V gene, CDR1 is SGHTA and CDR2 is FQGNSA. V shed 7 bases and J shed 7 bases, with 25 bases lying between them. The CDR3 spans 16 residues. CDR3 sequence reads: CASTSPSVTREAGYTF. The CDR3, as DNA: TGTGCCAGCACCTCTCCCTCGGTCACGAGGGAGGCTGGCTACACCTTC.

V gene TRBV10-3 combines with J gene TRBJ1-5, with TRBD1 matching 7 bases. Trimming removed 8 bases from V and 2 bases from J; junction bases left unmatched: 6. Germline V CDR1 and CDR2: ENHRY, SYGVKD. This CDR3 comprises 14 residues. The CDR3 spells CAISQGVRNQPQHF. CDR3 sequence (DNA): TGTGCCATCTCTCAGGGGGTCCGCAATCAGCCCCAGCATTTT.

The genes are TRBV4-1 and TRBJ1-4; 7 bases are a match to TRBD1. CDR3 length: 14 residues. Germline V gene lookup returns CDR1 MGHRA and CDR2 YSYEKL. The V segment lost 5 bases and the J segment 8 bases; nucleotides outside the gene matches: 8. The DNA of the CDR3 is TGCGCCAGCAGCGACAGGGTGGGGGACGAAAAACTGTTTTTT. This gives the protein CASSDRVGDEKLFF.

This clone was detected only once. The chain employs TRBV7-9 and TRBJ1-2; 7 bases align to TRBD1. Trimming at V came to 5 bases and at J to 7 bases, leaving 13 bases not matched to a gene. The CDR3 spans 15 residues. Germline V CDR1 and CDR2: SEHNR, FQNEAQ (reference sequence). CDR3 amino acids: CASSHPRGQDSGYTF. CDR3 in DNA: TGTGCCAGCAGCCATCCAAGGGGGCAGGATAGTGGCTACACCTTC.

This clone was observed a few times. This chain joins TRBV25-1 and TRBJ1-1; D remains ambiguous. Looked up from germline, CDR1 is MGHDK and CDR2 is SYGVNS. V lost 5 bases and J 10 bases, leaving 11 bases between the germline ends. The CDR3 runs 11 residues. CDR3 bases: TGTGCCAGCAGTTTTCAAACGGGAGCTTTCTTT. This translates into CASSFQTGAFF.

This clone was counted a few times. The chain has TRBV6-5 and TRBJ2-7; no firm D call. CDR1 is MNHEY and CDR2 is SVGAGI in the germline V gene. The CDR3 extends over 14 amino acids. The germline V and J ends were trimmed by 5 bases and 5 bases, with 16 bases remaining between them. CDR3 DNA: TGTGCCAGCAGTACGTCTCGTGAGATCCACGAGCAGTACTTC. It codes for CASSTSREIHEQYF.

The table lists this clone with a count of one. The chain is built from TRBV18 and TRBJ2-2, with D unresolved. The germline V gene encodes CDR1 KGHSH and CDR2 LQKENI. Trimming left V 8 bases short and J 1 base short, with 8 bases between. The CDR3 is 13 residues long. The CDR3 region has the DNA TGTGCCAGCCCGACTGAGAACACCGGGGAGCTGTTTTTT. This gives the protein CASPTENTGELFF.

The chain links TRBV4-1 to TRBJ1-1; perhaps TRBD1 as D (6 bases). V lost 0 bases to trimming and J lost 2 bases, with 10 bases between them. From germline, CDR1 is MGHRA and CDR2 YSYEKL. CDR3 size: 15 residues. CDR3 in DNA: TGCGCCAGCAGCCAAGACTACAGGGAAAACACTGAAGCTTTCTTT. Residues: CASSQDYRENTEAFF.

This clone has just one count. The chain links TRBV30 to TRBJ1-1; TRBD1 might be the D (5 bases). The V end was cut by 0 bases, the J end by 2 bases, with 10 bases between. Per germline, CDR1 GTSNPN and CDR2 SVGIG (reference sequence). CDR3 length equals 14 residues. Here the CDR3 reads CAWSVRGFNTEAFF. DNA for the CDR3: TGTGCCTGGAGTGTAAGGGGCTTCAACACTGAAGCTTTCTTT.

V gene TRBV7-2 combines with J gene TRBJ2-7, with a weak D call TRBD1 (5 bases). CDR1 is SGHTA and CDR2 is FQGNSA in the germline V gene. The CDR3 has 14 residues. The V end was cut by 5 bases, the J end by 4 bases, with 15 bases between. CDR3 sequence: CASSIRVGSYEQYF. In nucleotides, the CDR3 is TGTGCCAGCAGCATCAGGGTTGGGTCTTACGAGCAGTACTTC.

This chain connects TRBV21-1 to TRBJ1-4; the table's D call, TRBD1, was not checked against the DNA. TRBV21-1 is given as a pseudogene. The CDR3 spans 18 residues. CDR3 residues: CASSKDKGTGHSNEKLFF. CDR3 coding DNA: TGTGCCAGCAGCAAAGATAAGGGGACAGGGCATTCTAATGAAAAACTGTTTTTT.

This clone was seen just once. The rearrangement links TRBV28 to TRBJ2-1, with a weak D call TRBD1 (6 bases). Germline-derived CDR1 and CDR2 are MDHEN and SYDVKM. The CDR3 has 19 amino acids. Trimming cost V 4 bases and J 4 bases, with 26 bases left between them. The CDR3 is CASSSPRLADSLTYNEQFF. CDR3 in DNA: TGTGCCAGCAGTTCTCCACGCCTCGCGGACAGTCTTACTTACAATGAGCAGTTCTTC. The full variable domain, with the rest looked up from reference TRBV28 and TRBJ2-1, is DVKVTQSSRYLVKRTGEKVFLECVQDMDHENMFWYRQDPGLGLRLIYFSYDVKMKEKGDIPEGYSVSREKKERFSLILESASTNQTSMYLCASSSPRLADSLTYNEQFFGPGTRLTVL.

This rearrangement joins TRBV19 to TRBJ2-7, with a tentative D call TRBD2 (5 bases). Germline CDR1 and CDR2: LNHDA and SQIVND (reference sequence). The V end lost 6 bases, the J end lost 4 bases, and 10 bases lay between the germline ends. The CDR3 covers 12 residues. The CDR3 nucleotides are TGTGCCAGTAGCCCGGGGTCTTACGAGCAGTACTTC. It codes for CASSPGSYEQYF. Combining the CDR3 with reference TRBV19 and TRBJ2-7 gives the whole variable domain DGGITQSPKYLFRKEGQNVTLSCEQNLNHDAMYWYRQDPGQGLRLIYYSQIVNDFQKGDIAEGYSVSREKKESFPLTVTSAQKNPTAFYLCASSPGSYEQYFGPGTRLTVT.

CDR3 in DNA: TGTGCCAGCAGTTTAACTAGCGGGAGGGGAGATACGCAGTATTTT. Residues: CASSLTSGRGDTQYF. J is TRBJ2-3 and V is TRBV28; TRBD2 matches 13 bases. The germline CDR1 and CDR2 sequences are MDHEN and SYDVKM. V shed 2 bases, J shed 5 bases, and the junction held 1 base outside the gene matches. The CDR3 runs 15 residues. Full variable domain (remainder filled in from reference TRBV28 and TRBJ2-3): DVKVTQSSRYLVKRTGEKVFLECVQDMDHENMFWYRQDPGLGLRLIYFSYDVKMKEKGDIPEGYSVSREKKERFSLILESASTNQTSMYLCASSLTSGRGDTQYFGPGTRLTVL.

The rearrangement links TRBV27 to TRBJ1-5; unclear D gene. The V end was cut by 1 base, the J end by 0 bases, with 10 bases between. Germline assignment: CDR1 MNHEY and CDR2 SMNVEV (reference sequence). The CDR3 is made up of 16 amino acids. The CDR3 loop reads CASSLYSGNSNQPQHF. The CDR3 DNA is TGTGCCAGCAGTTTATACTCCGGGAATAGCAATCAGCCCCAGCATTTT.